The clone carrying this TCR beta chain was seen many times. The CDR3 has 12 amino acids. V was cut by 6 bases and J by 8 bases, with 11 bases left in between. The data stem from a study of blood T cells in healthy people across ages. Together with a sample-barcoded 5' primer, a J-beta primer mix was included in a second PCR lasting roughly 7 to 11 cycles. TCRdb re-called the 5' RACE reads through MiXCR, storing one row per CDR3 protein. The table includes approximately 800,000 distinct CDR3 sequences, 46% detected once. This chain links TRBV12-3 or TRBV12-4 with TRBJ2-1; a possible D gene is TRBD2 (7 bases). The clonotype comes from a man older than 75 in good health. The sequenced material came from blood. The CDR3 reads CASSPGGHEQFF. In DNA form, the CDR3 reads TGTGCCAGCAGCCCGGGGGGCCATGAGCAGTTCTTC.